Sequencing of this T cell receptor (beta chain) was carried out in a study of cytomegalovirus exposure and HLA in healthy donors (dated by TCRdb to the late 2010s). Broadly, across the study: An earlier analysis of some 600 of the donors reported over 250 Gb of sequence data and 95 million to 120 million unique TCR beta sequences obtained from about 170 million T cells. About 280 gigabases of sequencing data and approximately 93 million unique TCR sequences were included in an early release covering about 620 HLA-typed donors. The genetic ancestry cluster associated with self-reported Caucasian donors included roughly four fifths of the roughly 400 genotyped donors. The study was designed to test whether signatures of past pathogen exposure could be identified by cataloging public T cell receptors. The study profiled the T cell repertoires of approximately 700 subjects by immunosequencing and related them to cytomegalovirus serostatus. Besides the first cohort of around 700 subjects, a separate validation cohort made up of around 120 different subjects was used. The study combined high-throughput TCR immunosequencing, statistical association of individual TCRs with disease status, and machine learning to predict cytomegalovirus infection status. A later analysis re-examined previously published TCR beta repertoires from over 500 donors and added high-resolution HLA genotyping to investigate patterns of TCR occurrence. In the later analysis, no new phenotypic data were used to find candidate immune exposures; instead, reliance was placed on TCR beta sequences and their occurrence across donors. An earlier analysis of 500 to 750 of the donors applied high-throughput TCR beta sequencing to assess whether each TCR beta V gene segment acted as functional or pseudogenic. Donor age, sex, ethnicity and CMV serostatus were compiled together with the repertoire data. Genome-wide SNP genotypes for about 65% of the 666 donors were used in a later genetic analysis, which treated that subset as a discovery cohort. Every repertoire in the discovery cohort had been generated on one and the same sequencing platform. HLA typing covered class I and class II loci at four-digit resolution. Typing coverage differed by locus: A, B, C, DRB1 and DQB1 were typed in roughly 629-630 donors, DQA1 in approximately 520, DPA1 in 600 to 610, and DPB1 in approximately 450. A handful of DR-DQ haplotypes were treated as single units for association and clustering because of strong linkage in the cohort. Among around 400 genotyped donors of the cohort, an average of about 240,000 unique TCR beta nucleotide sequences were sequenced per donor, around 20% of them non-productive. Results the study describes overall, beyond this receptor: A later analysis found that HLA-associated TCR beta chains were more clonally expanded and had lower generation probabilities than equally common non-associated chains. The classifier was reported to diagnose cytomegalovirus status with high specificity and sensitivity in both the original cohort and the validation cohort. A later analysis found that most CMV-associated TCR beta chains appeared HLA-restricted, with HLA associations seemingly driven largely by CMV exposure. Immune exposure information for the cohort was limited to CMV serostatus. Broadly in line with IMGT annotations, most TCR beta V segments showed up in productive rearrangements about 87% or about 30% of the time in an earlier analysis of 587 of the donors. Only TCR beta chains were sequenced in this cohort, and the absence of alpha or paired-chain data limited detectable features. Several of the top co-occurrence clusters appeared to be linked to parvovirus B19, influenza, CMV and Epstein-Barr virus, according to a later analysis. In vitro tests confirmed that a few of the cytomegalovirus-associated TCR beta chains recognize cytomegalovirus antigens. Because HLA typing was missing for some donors at each locus, association tests included only the typed subset. Some IMGT-functional V segments, including TRBV6-2 and TRBV6-3, could not be distinguished by the 87-base-pair reads and were therefore excluded. A cluster of highly shared sequence variants was judged likely to be a technical artifact of the sequencing pipeline. Linkage disequilibrium might explain the correlated functional status among segregating V segments, but an unknown experimental factor could not be ruled out. Because counts were too low, fewer than 20 rarely observed V segments, including chromosome 9 orphons, were excluded from the earlier analysis of about 500 of the donors. The study gave a list of 150 to 200 TCR beta chains associated with cytomegalovirus. A further reported finding was that TCR beta sequences accurately predicted the HLA-A and HLA-B alleles for most subjects in the first cohort. An association between a missense DCLRE1C variant and V-gene and J-gene trimming of TCR beta chains was found in a later genetic analysis and replicated in an independent cohort. When HLA alleles, especially DR and DQ, strongly co-occurred, TCR associations were difficult to assign to individual alleles. Compared with the roughly 700-donor mean, donors in an Asian-associated ancestry cluster had fewer N-insertions in productive TCRs, according to a later genetic analysis. Specific HLA alleles were associated with over 15,000 TCR beta sequences at a false discovery rate of 0.05 in a later analysis. According to the authors, the approach could potentially be generalized to other disease states and immunological phenotypes. Most TCR sequences were seen in very few donors, while some public TCRs were found in many individuals. In a later analysis, the rate of TCR association differed among HLA loci, with DRB1 alleles having the most associated TCRs and HLA-C alleles having the fewest. Roughly uniform sequencing depth across donors was assumed in presence/absence analyses, although this assumption may not hold.

The cohort comprised around 690 healthy bone marrow donors. At the time of sampling, every cohort member was nominally healthy, though immune exposures that went unrecorded were likely present. The donor was CMV seronegative and belonged to the group of more than 300 seronegative cohort members. A peripheral blood sample was provided by each donor, and peripheral blood mononuclear cells were used for TCR beta sequencing. The Qiagen DNeasy Blood Extraction Kit was used to extract genomic DNA from the blood cell samples. Preparation of the library involved the immunoSEQ multiplex PCR assay. The multiplex PCR relied on a mix of 60 forward primers for TCR Vbeta segments and 13 reverse primers for TCR Jbeta segments. A multiplex PCR assay on genomic DNA amplified the CDR3 region of rearranged TCR beta genes. The amplified TCR beta libraries were sequenced on the Illumina HiSeq System as 87-base-pair reads. The original pipeline was this. In a later analysis, tens of millions of unique TCR beta chains were counted across the approximately 640 repertoires, and approximately 11 million of these chains were shared by at least two donors. Raw reads were error-corrected and collapsed into unique sequences by a nearest-neighbor algorithm in which closely related sequences were merged to remove PCR and sequencing errors. To assign V, D and J gene segments, CDR3 sequences were aligned to IMGT reference sequences. Each retained sequence needed at least a six-nucleotide match to both a V gene segment and a J gene segment. A rearrangement was called productive if the CDR3 had no stop codons and remained in frame with V and J, and every other rearrangement was called non-productive. CDR3 was defined by IMGT convention, running from the second conserved V-encoded cysteine to the conserved J-encoded phenylalanine. In an earlier analysis of roughly 580 of the donors, sequences lacking an unambiguous match to a single V gene segment were excluded. An earlier analysis of under 750 of the donors called V segments functional above 56.7% productive rearrangements and segregating when the between-donor standard deviation exceeded 5%. A statistical classification framework was built for diagnosing cytomegalovirus status from the catalog of TCR beta chain sequences. In a later analysis, TCR nucleotide sequences were compared against IMGT/GENE-DB human TR gene sequences so that V and J genes could be assigned. Using the TCRdist pipeline, a later analysis assigned CDR3 sequences along with most-parsimonious VDJ recombination scenarios. In a later analysis, each TCR beta chain was defined by its CDR3 amino acid sequence together with its V-gene family, and reads lacking a unique V-gene family were excluded. To address suspected cross-contamination and a sequencing artifact, a later analysis removed 550 to 750 highly shared, low-generation-probability nucleotide sequences. A later analysis calculated a clonal expansion index for each public chain from normalized within-repertoire ranks of inferred template counts. Generation probabilities in a later analysis came from a VDJ recombination model fitted to out-of-frame rearrangements, and those results were checked against IGoR. A later analysis scored TCR-TCR, TCR-HLA and TCR-CMV co-occurrence with hypergeometric tests, applying a repertoire-size bias correction to TCR pairs. A later analysis estimated false discovery rates by permuting HLA or CMV assignments 20 times. A later analysis grouped co-occurring TCRs with DBSCAN, adding TCRdist sequence similarity when clustering within HLA-allele-positive subsets. Co-occurrence clustering excluded repertoires with fewer than 30,000 or more than 120,000 public chains, plus five with anomalous nucleotide sharing. The immuneACCESS repertoire file appears here via TCRdb, limited to in-frame rearrangements. These files lack a portion of the clones; in checked studies, under half of the deficit traces to unresolved V genes, and the cause of the others is not known. V, J and clone size are those of that table, while D and trimming were read from the DNA. For this sample the table gives roughly 290,000 clones, of which around 80% were detected only once. Of the sample, roughly 0.31% falls within the top ten clones.

The CDR3 runs 13 amino acids, cysteine and phenylalanine included. The sequence is cut down to CDR3 DNA, 39 bases in frame from base 1. Ends trimmed: V by 0 bases, J by 4 bases; bases unmatched to a gene: 0. CDR1 and CDR2, looked up from the germline V gene, are SGHRS and YFSETQ. To note about this clone: Its antigen is still unknown. No quality values exist for individual bases; no much larger clone is one base distant. The sample carries other DNA sequences with the same CDR3.

The receptor was derived from a girl aged 2-10 years in good health and CMV-seronegative. Sequenced input: PBMCs. The rearranged segments are TRBV5-1 and TRBJ2-7; 8 of the junction bases match TRBD1. This receptor has the CDR3 CASSLDRGYEQYF. The nucleotides read TGCGCCAGCAGCTTGGACAGGGGGTACGAGCAGTACTTC.